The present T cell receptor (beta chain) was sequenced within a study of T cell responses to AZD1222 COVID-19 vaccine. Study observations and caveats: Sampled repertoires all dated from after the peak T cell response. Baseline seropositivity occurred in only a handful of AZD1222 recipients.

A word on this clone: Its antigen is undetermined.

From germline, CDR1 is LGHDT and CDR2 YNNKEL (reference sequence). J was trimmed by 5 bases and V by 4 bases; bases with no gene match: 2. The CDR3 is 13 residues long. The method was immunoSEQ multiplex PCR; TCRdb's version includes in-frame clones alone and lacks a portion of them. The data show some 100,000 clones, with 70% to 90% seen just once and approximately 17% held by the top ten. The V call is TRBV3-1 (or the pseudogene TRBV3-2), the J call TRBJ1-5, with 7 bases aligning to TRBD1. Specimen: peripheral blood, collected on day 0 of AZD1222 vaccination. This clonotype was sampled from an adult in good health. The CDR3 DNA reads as TGTGCCAGCAGCCCTACAGGGGATCAGCCCCAGCATTTT. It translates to CASSPTGDQPQHF.